This T cell receptor beta chain was captured in a study of CD8+ T cells in alopecia areata. Across the whole study: Patients in the treated group were given tofacitinib by mouth, 5 to 10 mg twice a day.

Treatment here: oral pan-JAK inhibitor, 5-10 mg twice daily. Study-wide findings and caveats: Lesional scalp displayed greater clonality than normal scalp, most notably in alopecia totalis/universalis.

On this clone itself: Its target is unknown.

The CDR3 contains 14 residues. V lost 6 bases and J lost 0, with 13 bases in between. Germline lookup yields CDR1 SQVTM and CDR2 ANQGSEA. The authors extracted RNA and reverse transcribed it into cDNA as the sequencing template. Sequenced by immunoSEQ multiplex PCR; TCRdb stores in-frame clones only, minus some. The table lists about 140,000 clones, 86% of them singletons. The sequence came from a human donor with alopecia areata. Sequenced material: CD8+ T cells sorted from blood, taken at week 4, from a patient treated with tofacitinib. The chain recombines TRBV29-1 with TRBJ2-3; D may be TRBD2 (5 bases). This CDR3 is CSVSRWTSTDTQYF. DNA for the CDR3: TGCAGCGTCTCACGGTGGACTAGCACAGATACGCAGTATTTT.